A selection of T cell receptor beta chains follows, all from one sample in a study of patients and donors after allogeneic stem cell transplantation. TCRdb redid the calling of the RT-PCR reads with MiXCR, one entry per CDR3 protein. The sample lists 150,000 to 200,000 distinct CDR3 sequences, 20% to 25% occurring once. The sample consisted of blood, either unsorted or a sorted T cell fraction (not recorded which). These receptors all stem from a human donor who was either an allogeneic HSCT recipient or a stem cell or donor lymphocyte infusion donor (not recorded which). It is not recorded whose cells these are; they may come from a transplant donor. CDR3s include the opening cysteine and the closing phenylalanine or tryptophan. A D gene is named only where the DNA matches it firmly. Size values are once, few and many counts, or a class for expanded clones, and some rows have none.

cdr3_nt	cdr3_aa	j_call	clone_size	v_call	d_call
TGTGCCAGCAGTTCGGGTGGGACAGGGGTCAACAATGAGCAGTTCTTC	CASSSGGTGVNNEQFF	TRBJ2-1	-	TRBV27	TRBD1
TGTGCCAGCAGTTTGGACCCTAGGGGGAGAGAGACCCAGTACTTC	CASSLDPRGRETQYF	TRBJ2-5	-	TRBV27	-
TGCGCCAGCAGGATCGGCATCCTTAGAGACACTGAAGCTTTCTTT	CASRIGILRDTEAFF	TRBJ1-1	few	TRBV5-1	-
TGTGCCAGCAGCCAAAAGACCGGGACAGGTTATTGCGAGCAGTACTTC	CASSQKTGTGYCEQYF	TRBJ2-7	-	TRBV14	TRBD1
TGTGCCAGCAGCCAAGATGATACCGGACAGGGAAACTACGAGCAGTACTTC	CASSQDDTGQGNYEQYF	TRBJ2-7	few	TRBV4-2	TRBD1
TGTGCCAGCAGTGAATCGGGGACTCGTGCGGGAAACACCATATATTTT	CASSESGTRAGNTIYF	TRBJ1-3	-	TRBV25-1	-
TGTGCCAGCAGCTCGCAATCGGGGGTTAATCAGCCCCAGCATTTT	CASSSQSGVNQPQHF	TRBJ1-5	many	TRBV7-9	-
TGCGCCAGCAGCTTGGAACAGGGGGCGGGTTCACCCCTCCACTTT	CASSLEQGAGSPLHF	TRBJ1-6	few	TRBV5-1	TRBD1
TGCGCCAGCAGCGCCAGCTTTAACTATGGCTACACCTTC	CASSASFNYGYTF	TRBJ1-2	few	TRBV5-1	-
TGCGCCAGCAGCTTCAAGGACAGGGCGAATGAGCAGTTCTTC	CASSFKDRANEQFF	TRBJ2-1	few	TRBV5-1	TRBD1
TGTGCCAGCAGCGGGACTAGCGTCTACAATGAGCAGTTCTTC	CASSGTSVYNEQFF	TRBJ2-1	-	TRBV7-9	TRBD2
TGCAGCGTTCGAAGGGAGTCAGAGACCCAGTACTTC	CSVRRESETQYF	TRBJ2-5	few	TRBV29-1	-
TGTGCCAGCAGCCCTACAGGGGGCAGTTATCAGCCCCAGCATTTT	CASSPTGGSYQPQHF	TRBJ1-5	few	TRBV6-1	TRBD1
TGTGCCAGCAGTTTCGGCCTTTGGGGGGACTATGGCTACACCTTC	CASSFGLWGDYGYTF	TRBJ1-2	-	TRBV12-3/TRBV12-4	-
TGTGCCAGCAGTTTGGCCCTGTGGTTTAGTGAGCAGTTCTTC	CASSLALWFSEQFF	TRBJ2-1	-	TRBV12-3/TRBV12-4	-
TGTGCCAGCAGCCACGCCGGGGACTCCTACAATGAGCAGTTCTTC	CASSHAGDSYNEQFF	TRBJ2-1	few	TRBV4-2	-
TGTGCCAGCAGTTTCGCCCCCGGTGTAGGCGGGCTGGACCAAAACATTCAGTACTTC	CASSFAPGVGGLDQNIQYF	TRBJ2-4	-	TRBV28	-
TGCAGCGTTGAAGTCCAGGGACAGGGGTACAATGAGCAGTTCTTC	CSVEVQGQGYNEQFF	TRBJ2-1	few	TRBV29-1	TRBD1
TGTGCCATCAGTGAGTTAACTAGCGGGCCCTACAATGAGCAGTTCTTC	CAISELTSGPYNEQFF	TRBJ2-1	once	TRBV10-3	TRBD2
TGCAGCGTTGTAGGGGACAGGGGATCCTACGAGCAGTACTTC	CSVVGDRGSYEQYF	TRBJ2-7	few	TRBV29-1	TRBD1
TGCGCCAGCAGCTTAGGGGTTATGTTCTTCACAGATACGCAGTATTTT	CASSLGVMFFTDTQYF	TRBJ2-3	few	TRBV5-1	-
TGTGCCAGCAGCTTAGACCTAGAGACCCAGTACTTC	CASSLDLETQYF	TRBJ2-5	-	TRBV7-2	-
TGTGCCAGCCGGGGCTTGACCTTCACAGATACGCAGTATTTT	CASRGLTFTDTQYF	TRBJ2-3	few	TRBV12-3/TRBV12-4	-
TGTGCCAGTAGAGACGTCACCGGGGAGCTGTTTTTT	CASRDVTGELFF	TRBJ2-2	-	TRBV19	-
TGTGCCAGCAGCGCCACGGGCGGGGAGCTGTTTTTT	CASSATGGELFF	TRBJ2-2	-	TRBV12-3/TRBV12-4	-
TGTGCCAGCTCCATCGCTGGAATCTCTAGCACAGATACGCAGTATTTT	CASSIAGISSTDTQYF	TRBJ2-3	-	TRBV2	-
TGTGCCAGCAGTCCAACAGGGACGGTCGGCACTGAAGCTTTCTTT	CASSPTGTVGTEAFF	TRBJ1-1	few	TRBV12-3/TRBV12-4	-
TGTGCCAGCAGTTACTCCGCGGGTGGGGGGGCTTTCTTT	CASSYSAGGGAFF	TRBJ1-1	many	TRBV6-5	-
TGTGCCAGCAACCCGGAGGGGACTGAAGCTTTCTTT	CASNPEGTEAFF	TRBJ1-1	-	TRBV12-3/TRBV12-4	-
TGTGCCAGCACCGGCGGAGGGGCCCCCGGGGAGCTGTTTTTT	CASTGGGAPGELFF	TRBJ2-2	few	TRBV2	-
TGTGCCAGCTCACCAAGGTCCGGGACAGAGGGCTACACCTTC	CASSPRSGTEGYTF	TRBJ1-2	few	TRBV18	TRBD1
TGTGCCAGCAGTTACTCGATAGATTTAGGCGGAACCCGCATGAACACTGAAGCTTTCTTT	CASSYSIDLGGTRMNTEAFF	TRBJ1-1	many	TRBV6-2/TRBV6-3	-
TGCGCCAGCAGCCAAGATAACTCTGAGCAGTTCTTC	CASSQDNSEQFF	TRBJ2-1	-	TRBV4-1	-
TGTGCCAGCAGTCCAAGCGGGAGAGGCGATAGAGAGACCCAGTACTTC	CASSPSGRGDRETQYF	TRBJ2-5	few	TRBV6-5	TRBD2
TGTGCCAGCAGCCACCCCGGGACAGGGGTCCCTAGAAATGAAAAACTGTTTTTT	CASSHPGTGVPRNEKLFF	TRBJ1-4	few	TRBV3-1	TRBD1
TGCGCCAGCAGGGTGGAGTGGGGAGTGGACGAGCAGTACTTC	CASRVEWGVDEQYF	TRBJ2-7	few	TRBV5-1	-
TGTGCCAGCAGCCAAGATACCCCACTTCCACAGGGGGACACTGAAGCTTTCTTT	CASSQDTPLPQGDTEAFF	TRBJ1-1	few	TRBV4-2	TRBD1
TGTGCCAGCAGTGAACATGAGCAGTTCTTC	CASSEHEQFF	TRBJ2-1	-	TRBV2	-
TGTGCCAGCAGTTCCGCTAGGATCGACAGGGGCGACAACACCGGGGAGCTGTTTTTT	CASSSARIDRGDNTGELFF	TRBJ2-2	-	TRBV12-3/TRBV12-4	TRBD1
TGTGCCAGCAGTTACGGGAGGGGAGGGGAGACCCAGTACTTC	CASSYGRGGETQYF	TRBJ2-5	-	TRBV6-5	TRBD2
TGCGCCAGCAGCTTGAGTCAATCCAAGCATAATGAAAAACTGTTTTTT	CASSLSQSKHNEKLFF	TRBJ1-4	-	TRBV5-1	-
TGCGCCAGCAGCTTGGCTCCAGCGGAGAGCTCCTACGAGCAGTACTTC	CASSLAPAESSYEQYF	TRBJ2-7	-	TRBV5-1	-
TGTGCCTGGAGTGCTTCCACCTTTACAGGGTTATACGCTGAAAAACTGTTTTTT	CAWSASTFTGLYAEKLFF	TRBJ1-4	-	TRBV30	-
TGTGCCAGCTCACCACCTGGGGGGACTATTCAGCCCCAGCATTTT	CASSPPGGTIQPQHF	TRBJ1-5	many	TRBV18	-
TGCGCCAGCAGCTGGGACACCTCCTACGAGCAGTACTTC	CASSWDTSYEQYF	TRBJ2-7	few	TRBV5-1	-
TGTGCCAGCTCACACCCGGGACAGGGTTCCGGGGCCAACGTCCTGACTTTC	CASSHPGQGSGANVLTF	TRBJ2-6	-	TRBV18	TRBD1
TGTGCCAGCAGCCGTTTTACCGGGACTAGCTACAATGAGCAGTTCTTC	CASSRFTGTSYNEQFF	TRBJ2-1	-	TRBV3-1	TRBD2
TGCAGTGCCAGCACAGGAGAGGGGACTGAAGCTTTCTTT	CSASTGEGTEAFF	TRBJ1-1	many	TRBV20-1	-
TGTGCCAGCAGTTTTGTTGAGCAGTTCTTC	CASSFVEQFF	TRBJ2-1	-	TRBV12-3/TRBV12-4	-
TGTGCCAGCAGGTTGACTAGCGGGAACAATGAGCAGTTCTTC	CASRLTSGNNEQFF	TRBJ2-1	-	TRBV5-6	TRBD2
TGCAGCGTAAGTGGAAGCACAGATACGCAGTATTTT	CSVSGSTDTQYF	TRBJ2-3	-	TRBV29-1	-
TGTGCCAGCAGCTCAAATCGGGTCCTCTACGAGCAGTACTTC	CASSSNRVLYEQYF	TRBJ2-7	-	TRBV6-6	-
TGCAGTGCTAGAGGAAACCGGGACACCCGGCTATACGAGCAGTACTTC	CSARGNRDTRLYEQYF	TRBJ2-7	-	TRBV20-1	-
TGCAGTGCTAGTAGTCCTTTTCTCTCCTACAATGAGCAGTTCTTC	CSASSPFLSYNEQFF	TRBJ2-1	-	TRBV20-1	-
TGTGCCAGCACCGCCGGGACCGGATATAATTCACCCCTCCACTTT	CASTAGTGYNSPLHF	TRBJ1-6	many	TRBV28	-
TGCGCCAGCAGCCAAGGGGACATAGGGACCCTCCACTTT	CASSQGDIGTLHF	TRBJ1-6	few	TRBV5-1	-
TGCGCCAGCAGCTTGAGGGGAGTGGACAGGGCTTCACCCCTCCACTTT	CASSLRGVDRASPLHF	TRBJ1-6	many	TRBV5-1	TRBD1
TGTGCCAGCACTTTATACCGGGACAGGGGGATAGGCAATCAGCCCCAGCATTTT	CASTLYRDRGIGNQPQHF	TRBJ1-5	few	TRBV28	TRBD1